One TCR beta chain is described in this entry. V lost 8 bases, J lost 5 bases, and 6 bases stayed unmatched. Per germline, CDR1 LNHDA and CDR2 SQIVND (reference sequence). CDR3 length equals 13 residues. The data derive from a study of technical replicates of blood from a handful of donors. Using immunoSEQ multiplex PCR, the repertoire was profiled, and TCRdb retains in-frame clones only, with some absent. The sample carries around 97,000 clones, about 95% recorded once. The receptor was isolated from a human donor in good health. The rearrangement links TRBV19 to TRBJ2-3; 8 bases match TRBD2. The specimen was T cells isolated from PBMCs. The CDR3 DNA sequence: TGTGCCAGTTACGGGAGGGCGAGAGATACGCAGTATTTT. Residues: CASYGRARDTQYF.